This TCR beta chain derives from a study of PD-1 blockade in classical Hodgkin lymphoma. This table comes from immunoSEQ multiplex PCR, and its TCRdb copy is limited to in-frame clones, with some not included. Found here are fewer than 100,000 clones, around 86% of them singletons; the top ten hold roughly 21%. Each patient experienced a relapse that followed autologous stem cell transplantation, and brentuximab vedotin exposure varied. Study findings and constraints: Underlying causes for the observed repertoire differences were not defined, possibly disease activity or prior therapy.

V lost 3 bases and J lost 9, with 10 bases in between. The CDR3 runs 12 residues. Germline V CDR1 and CDR2: SGHRS, YFSETQ. In the case of this clone: Its antigen is currently unknown.

The chain has TRBV5-1 and TRBJ2-1, with D maybe TRBD2 (6 bases). The sequence derives from a human donor with classical Hodgkin lymphoma. This material consisted of peripheral blood mononuclear cells (PBMCs), taken at baseline. Written as DNA, the CDR3 is TGCGCCAGCAGCTCGGAGGGTAGTGAGCAGTTCTTC. This translates into CASSSEGSEQFF. Using reference TRBV5-1 and TRBJ2-1 for the parts outside the CDR3, the full variable domain is KAGVTQTPRYLIKTRGQQVTLSCSPISGHRSVSWYQQTPGQGLQFLFEYFSETQRNKGNFPGRFSGRQFSNSRSEMNVSTLELGDSALYLCASSSEGSEQFFGPGTRLTVL.